This TCR beta chain was sequenced for a study of T cells after yellow fever vaccination. Per germline, CDR1 SGHRS and CDR2 YFSETQ. V was shortened by 4 bases and J by 1 base, with 12 bases between the two germline ends. This CDR3 has 16 residues. About this clonotype: Antigen specificity is unknown.

Template switching by 5'RACE produced TCR cDNA, adding a universal primer site and UMIs. MiXCR, applied by TCRdb to the 5' RACE reads, yields one record per CDR3 protein. Here the sample spans nearly 300,000 distinct CDR3 sequences, around 9.3% being singletons. Study-wide results and caveats: At around 96% for CD4 and 88% for CD8, most primary-vaccination clones showed up again after the booster. Clonotypes shared by both compartments, CD4 and CD8, made up a small share. Bulk-population clonotypes that are abundant could appear as contaminants in FACS-sorted repertoires.

The V call is TRBV5-1, the J call TRBJ2-6; TRBD1 is a possible D gene (6 bases). Sequences were derived from CD4+ T cells sorted from PBMCs, sampled 5 days after the yellow fever booster vaccination. This receptor was identified in a man aged 18 to 30 who received the YFV17D yellow fever vaccine. The CDR3 protein is CASSPEGQSGANVLTF. CDR3 bases: TGCGCCAGCAGCCCCGAGGGACAATCTGGGGCCAACGTCCTGACTTTC.